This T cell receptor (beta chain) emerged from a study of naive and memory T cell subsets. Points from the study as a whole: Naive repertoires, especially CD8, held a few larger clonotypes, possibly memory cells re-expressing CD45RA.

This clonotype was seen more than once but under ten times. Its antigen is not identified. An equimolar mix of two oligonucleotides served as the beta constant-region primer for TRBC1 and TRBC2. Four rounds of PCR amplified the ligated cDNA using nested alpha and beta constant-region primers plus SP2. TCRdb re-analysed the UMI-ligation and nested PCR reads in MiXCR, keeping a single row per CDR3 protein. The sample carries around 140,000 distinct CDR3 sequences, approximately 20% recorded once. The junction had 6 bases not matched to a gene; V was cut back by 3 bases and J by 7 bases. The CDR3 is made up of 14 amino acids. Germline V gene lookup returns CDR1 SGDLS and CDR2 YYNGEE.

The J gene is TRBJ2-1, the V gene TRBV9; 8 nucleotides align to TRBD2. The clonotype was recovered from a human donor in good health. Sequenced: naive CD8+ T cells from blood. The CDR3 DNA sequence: TGTGCCAGCAGCGCGGGACTAGATGGAAATGAGCAGTTCTTC. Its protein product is CASSAGLDGNEQFF.